Listed below are T cell receptor beta chains from one sample, sequenced in a study of OX40 agonist ivuxolimab in advanced cancers. Only in-frame clones appear in the TCRdb table, and some are missing; sequencing was by immunoSEQ multiplex PCR. Of more than 70,000 clones listed, about 84% are singletons. Sample: CD4+ or CD8+ T cells sorted from blood, taken in a trial of the OX40 agonist ivuxolimab. The source is an adult with an advanced solid tumor such as melanoma, head and neck, liver or kidney cancer. CDR3s leave out the opening cysteine and the closing phenylalanine or tryptophan. Each record gives: CDR3 length, V gene, CDR3 protein.

length: 13
V: TRBV19
CDR3: ATRPSGGRWEKLF

length: 14
V: TRBV4-1
CDR3: ASSQAVTVLNTEAF

length: 11
V: TRBV6-1
CDR3: AYRTGTYNEQF

length: 10
V: TRBV6-1
CDR3: ASSVDLYGYT

length: 14
V: TRBV14
CDR3: ASSQSPGQTYYEQY

length: 13
V: TRBV5-1
CDR3: ASSLVAPDTDTQY

length: 13
V: TRBV19
CDR3: ASSNRGAINQPQH

length: 12
V: TRBV5-4
CDR3: ASSSSSNTDTQY

length: 12
V: TRBV6-1
CDR3: ASSDWGLGTEAF

length: 13
V: TRBV6-1
CDR3: ASRPGQGTPYEQY

length: 11
V: TRBV13
CDR3: ASSLAGGQPQH

length: 14
V: TRBV9
CDR3: ASSVGLAGRVETQY

length: 10
V: TRBV19
CDR3: ASRGRAEGYT

length: 12
V: TRBV7-2
CDR3: ASSLSEGAIEQF

length: 10
V: TRBV28
CDR3: ASSLISGELF

length: 12
V: TRBV2
CDR3: ASSETGGYNEQF

length: 9
V: TRBV6-5
CDR3: ASRICRGAV

length: 15
V: TRBV9
CDR3: ASSVLAGGRYTGELF

length: 13
V: TRBV6-4
CDR3: ASSDSARHTDTQY

length: 11
V: TRBV29-1
CDR3: SESTQDFPEAF

length: 10
V: TRBV30
CDR3: AWSAGGNTIY

length: 12
V: TRBV4-3
CDR3: ASSPRHREEKLF

length: 12
V: TRBV5-5
CDR3: ASSLGQDDYGYT

length: 9
V: TRBV19
CDR3: ASSLGEKLF

length: 13
V: TRBV6-5
CDR3: ASSYWTSGNNEQF

length: 12
V: TRBV7-3
CDR3: ASSPDSLYNEQF

length: 13
V: TRBV6-5
CDR3: ASSPWDRGVFGYT

length: 12
V: TRBV5-1
CDR3: ASSLLAGEDTQY

length: 13
V: TRBV6-1
CDR3: ASSKNRDWMETQY

length: 12
V: TRBV29-1
CDR3: SVDNFREINEQF

length: 13
V: TRBV18
CDR3: ASSPPGLTRETQY

length: 12
V: TRBV7-3
CDR3: ASSLRRHSNEQF

length: 14
V: TRBV25-1
CDR3: ASSALGQGVNEKLF

length: 14
V: TRBV5-5
CDR3: ASSGRTGGGSYEQY

length: 11
V: TRBV7-9
CDR3: ASSAEDAYEQY

length: 14
V: TRBV4-1
CDR3: ASSSGQRQSNQPQH

length: 12
V: TRBV5-1
CDR3: ASSLGTNQETQY

length: 15
V: TRBV7-3
CDR3: ASSLPAWGRAEDTQY

length: 13
V: TRBV5-1
CDR3: ASSTTRTGGDEQY

length: 12
V: TRBV7-8
CDR3: ASSLWDYPNEQF

length: 15
V: TRBV5-6
CDR3: ASSLASRGAYNSPLH

length: 13
V: TRBV11-2
CDR3: ASSFSWDTNYGYT

length: 15
V: TRBV5-4
CDR3: ASSQAGGSGRRDEQY

length: 12
V: TRBV2
CDR3: ASSAVDQNSPPH

length: 11
V: TRBV9
CDR3: ASSALGNYEQY

length: 15
V: TRBV6-1
CDR3: ASSGMGGTRPGQPQH

length: 13
V: TRBV2
CDR3: ASSDLGALNTEAF

length: 13
V: TRBV5-1
CDR3: ASSFSGGALNEQF

length: 16
V: TRBV9
CDR3: ASSVGTSGLIYTGELF

length: 13
V: TRBV5-1
CDR3: ASSLIPGADSPLH

length: 8
V: TRBV6-6
CDR3: ATYRDEQY

length: 12
V: TRBV7-3
CDR3: ASSRGRPTYEQY

length: 12
V: TRBV2
CDR3: ASNALGGNTEAF

length: 14
V: TRBV21-1
CDR3: ASSSLPLDAYNEQF

length: 16
V: TRBV21-1
CDR3: ASGNRGLSLSGANVLT

length: 15
V: TRBV28
CDR3: ASTRVIELYSNQPQH

length: 11
V: TRBV25-1
CDR3: ASSELGSYEQY